This entry lists 17 T cell receptor beta chains sequenced from one sample in a study of PD-1 blockade in classical Hodgkin lymphoma. TCRdb keeps only in-frame clones here, not all; method: immunoSEQ multiplex PCR. Found here are about 110,000 clones, roughly nine tenths of them singletons; the top ten hold about 20%. No patient escaped relapse after autologous stem cell transplantation, and brentuximab vedotin exposure varied. Source: peripheral blood mononuclear cells (PBMCs), taken before the second cycle of nivolumab. These receptor sequences come from a human donor with classical Hodgkin lymphoma.

This clone was counted a single time. The genes are TRBV6-1 and TRBJ1-5; no clear D. CDR3 length: 15 amino acids. The V end was cut by 7 bases, the J end by 6 bases, with 19 bases between. Germline lookup yields CDR1 MNHNS and CDR2 SASEGT. The CDR3 region has the DNA TGTGCCAGCAAGGAACTCTTCCCCGAGGGTCAGCCCCAGCATTTT. Translated, it gives CASKELFPEGQPQHF.

There are a few counts of this clone. The genes are TRBV4-1 and TRBJ1-5, with D hard to call. The CDR3 runs 15 residues. Trimming stripped 4 bases from V and 3 bases from J, with 13 bases between. From germline, CDR1 is MGHRA and CDR2 YSYEKL. This CDR3 reads CASSLRSQDNQPQHF. The DNA for the CDR3 is TGCGCCAGCAGCCTCCGGTCTCAGGACAATCAGCCCCAGCATTTT.

V is TRBV28 and J is TRBJ1-4, with 8 bases identical to TRBD1. The CDR3 is 15 amino acids. The V segment lost 2 bases and the J segment 10 bases; nucleotides outside the gene matches: 9. Per germline, CDR1 MDHEN and CDR2 SYDVKM. The CDR3 nucleotides read TGTGCCAGCAGTTTACAGGGGGCCGATATGGGAAAACTGTTTTTT. Translating it yields CASSLQGADMGKLFF. The complete variable domain, with remaining parts taken from reference TRBV28 and TRBJ1-4, reads DVKVTQSSRYLVKRTGEKVFLECVQDMDHENMFWYRQDPGLGLRLIYFSYDVKMKEKGDIPEGYSVSREKKERFSLILESASTNQTSMYLCASSLQGADMGKLFFGSGTQLSVL.

The chain links TRBV18 to TRBJ1-1; 8 bases line up with TRBD1. There are 19 residues in the CDR3. Looked up from germline, CDR1 is KGHSH and CDR2 is LQKENI. J gave up 3 bases and V 8 bases, and 23 bases lay outside the gene matches. In nucleotides, the CDR3 is TGTGCCAGCCCCGCCAGGGAGCAGACAGGGGTGTGGACGGACACTGAAGCTTTCTTT. It encodes CASPAREQTGVWTDTEAFF. The full variable domain, with the rest looked up from reference TRBV18 and TRBJ1-1, is NAGVMQNPRHLVRRRGQEARLRCSPMKGHSHVYWYRQLPEEGLKFMVYLQKENIIDESGMPKERFSAEFPKEGPSILRIQQVVRGDSAAYFCASPAREQTGVWTDTEAFFGQGTRLTVV.

The rearrangement uses TRBV6-5 and TRBJ1-1, with no clear D. Trimming removed 0 bases at V and 1 base at J, with 3 bases between. CDR1 MNHEY and CDR2 SVGAGI come from the germline V gene. The CDR3 loop spans 13 amino acids. The DNA for the CDR3 is TGTGCCAGCAGTTACTCGGAGAACACTGAAGCTTTCTTT. As protein: CASSYSENTEAFF.

This clone was seen a handful of times. V gene TRBV7-2 combines with J gene TRBJ2-2; D unresolved. This CDR3 region has 13 residues. Germline V gene sequence: CDR1 SGHTA, CDR2 FQGNSA. V lost 3 bases, J lost 9 bases, and 11 bases lay in between. CDR3 residues: CASSFIASRELFF. The CDR3, as DNA: TGTGCCAGCAGCTTCATCGCGTCCAGGGAGCTGTTTTTT.

This clone showed up many times. The genes are TRBV2 and TRBJ2-2, with 10 bases that match TRBD1. Trimming took 6 bases from V and 4 from J; bases not matched to a gene: 2. The V gene's germline CDR1 is SNHLY and CDR2 FYNNEI. CDR3 length: 14 residues. The chain's CDR3 is CASRGDRGTGELFF. The DNA for the CDR3 is TGTGCCAGCAGGGGGGACAGGGGCACCGGGGAGCTGTTTTTT.

The chain recombines TRBV28 with TRBJ1-5; no clear D gene. V was pared by 3 bases and J by 6 bases, with 9 bases between. The CDR3 length is 13 residues. The germline gives CDR1 MDHEN, CDR2 SYDVKM. The CDR3 loop is CASSFVRGQPQHF. The DNA of the CDR3 is TGTGCCAGCAGTTTCGTTCGAGGTCAGCCCCAGCATTTT.

The chain joins TRBV27 to TRBJ2-3, with D tentatively TRBD2 (5 bases). The germline V gene encodes CDR1 MNHEY and CDR2 SMNVEV (reference sequence). CDR3 length: 12 residues. Trimming took off 7 bases at V and 1 base at J, with 6 bases between the two ends. The CDR3: CASIGGTDTQYF. In nucleotides, the CDR3 is TGTGCCAGCATCGGGGGCACAGATACGCAGTATTTT.

The rearrangement uses TRBV28 and TRBJ2-1; D is possibly TRBD1 (6 bases). The germline V and J ends were trimmed by 3 bases and 0 bases, with 9 bases remaining between them. Germline V gene lookup returns CDR1 MDHEN and CDR2 SYDVKM. The CDR3 runs to 15 residues. CDR3 protein: CASSFRGGSYNEQFF. CDR3 coding DNA: TGTGCCAGCAGTTTCAGAGGGGGCTCCTACAATGAGCAGTTCTTC.

The genes are TRBV5-6 and TRBJ2-7; D possibly corresponds to TRBD2 (7 bases). The length of the CDR3 is 13 residues. Trimming took 4 bases from V and 7 from J, leaving 15 bases between them. CDR1 is SGHDT and CDR2 is YYEEEE in the germline V gene. The CDR3 sequence is CASSRGARREQYF. The CDR3 DNA sequence: TGTGCCAGCAGCCGGGGGGCTCGGCGAGAGCAGTACTTC.

The chain carries TRBV19 and TRBJ1-1; D possibly corresponds to TRBD1 (6 bases). This CDR3 is 18 amino acids long. Germline CDR1 reads LNHDA; CDR2 reads SQIVND (reference sequence). V lost 1 base and J 6 bases, leaving 24 bases between the germline ends. The CDR3 here is CASSIVGVGQGRSAEAFF. The CDR3 bases are TGTGCCAGTAGTATAGTTGGGGTCGGGCAGGGGCGCTCGGCTGAAGCTTTCTTT. Combining the CDR3 with reference TRBV19 and TRBJ1-1 gives the whole variable domain DGGITQSPKYLFRKEGQNVTLSCEQNLNHDAMYWYRQDPGQGLRLIYYSQIVNDFQKGDIAEGYSVSREKKESFPLTVTSAQKNPTAFYLCASSIVGVGQGRSAEAFFGQGTRLTVV.

This chain connects TRBV4-1 to TRBJ2-5; TRBD2 aligns across 12 bases. The end of the DNA aligns better with TRBJ2-7, so the J call may be wrong. This CDR3 region has 16 residues. Germline V gene lookup returns CDR1 MGHRA and CDR2 YSYEKL. The CDR3 region has the DNA TGCGCCAGCAGCCACGTGGCTCTAGCGGGAGGGTACGAGCAGTACTTC. Translated, it gives CASSHVALAGGYEQYF.

The genes are TRBV18 and TRBJ2-1; D not resolved. In germline, CDR1 is KGHSH, CDR2 LQKENI. The CDR3 is 15 residues long. V lost 5 bases to trimming and J lost 0 bases, with 11 bases between them. CDR3 in DNA: TGTGCCAGCTCAACCATGTCTAACTCCTACAATGAGCAGTTCTTC. Translated: CASSTMSNSYNEQFF.

There are a few counts of this clone. CDR3 sequence reads: CASSPRTSGEQAKNIQYF. The CDR3 DNA reads TGTGCCAGCAGCCCTCGGACTAGCGGGGAGCAGGCCAAAAACATTCAGTACTTC. This chain uses TRBV7-9 with TRBJ2-4; TRBD2 aligns across 12 bases. Trimming cost V 5 bases and J 1 base; bases outside gene matches: 9. Germline CDR1 and CDR2: SEHNR and FQNEAQ (reference sequence). This CDR3 contains 18 residues.

The V gene is TRBV2, the J gene TRBJ2-7; tentatively, D is TRBD2 (6 bases). The CDR3 runs 18 residues. Deletions cut 7 bases from V and 5 bases from J, with 30 bases between. Per the germline V gene, CDR1 is SNHLY and CDR2 is FYNNEI. CDR3 DNA sequence: TGTGCCAGCATGCGGGGTAGCGTGGTATCCCTAAGATCCGACGAGCAGTACTTC. The encoded protein is CASMRGSVVSLRSDEQYF.

The chain employs TRBV6-5 and TRBJ2-7; D is unresolved. The CDR3 is 12 amino acids. In germline, CDR1 is MNHEY, CDR2 SVGAGI. The ends were cut back, 7 bases at V and 3 bases at J, with 10 bases in the middle. The CDR3 DNA follows: TGTGCCAGCACCAATCGCATCTACGAGCAGTACTTC. Its translation is CASTNRIYEQYF.